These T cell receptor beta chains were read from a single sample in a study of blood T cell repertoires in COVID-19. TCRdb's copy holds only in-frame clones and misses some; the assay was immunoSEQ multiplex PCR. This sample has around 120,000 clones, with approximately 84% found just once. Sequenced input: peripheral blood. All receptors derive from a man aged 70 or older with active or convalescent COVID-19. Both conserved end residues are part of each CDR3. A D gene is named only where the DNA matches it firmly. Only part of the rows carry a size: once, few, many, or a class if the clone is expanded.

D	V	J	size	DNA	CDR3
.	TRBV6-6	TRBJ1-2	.	TGTGCCAGCAGTTACAACGCGGCTCCTTATGCCTACACCTTC	CASSYNAAPYAYTF
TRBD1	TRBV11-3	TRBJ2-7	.	TGTGCCAGCGAGGGGGCAGGGGAGTACGAGCAGTACTTC	CASEGAGEYEQYF
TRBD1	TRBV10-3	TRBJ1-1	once	TGTGCCATCAGCCCGGGACAGGGTCTGGGAAACACTGAAGCTTTCTTT	CAISPGQGLGNTEAFF
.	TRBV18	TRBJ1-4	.	TGTGCCAGCTCAACACAGACCATAACAGCAACTAATGAAAAACTGTTTTTT	CASSTQTITATNEKLFF
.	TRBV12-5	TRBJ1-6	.	TGTGCTAGTGCCCGGGAATATAATTCACCCCTCCACTTT	CASAREYNSPLHF
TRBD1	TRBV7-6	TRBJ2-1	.	TGTGCCAGCAGCTTCCTGATAGGACAGGGGAACAATGAGCAGTTCTTC	CASSFLIGQGNNEQFF
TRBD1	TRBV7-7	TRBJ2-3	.	TGTGCTAGCAGCGCACTGCCCGGACAGGGGACAACAGATACGCAGTATTTT	CASSALPGQGTTDTQYF
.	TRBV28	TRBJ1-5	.	TGTGCCAGCAGGTTCGGCGGAGGGCGGGCTCAGCCCCAGCATTTT	CASRFGGGRAQPQHF
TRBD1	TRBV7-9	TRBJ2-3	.	TGTGCCAGCACCGGACAGGGAAGCACAGATACGCAGTATTTT	CASTGQGSTDTQYF
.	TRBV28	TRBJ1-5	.	TGTGCCAGCAGTCTAGCTACAGGGTATCAGCCCCAGCATTTT	CASSLATGYQPQHF
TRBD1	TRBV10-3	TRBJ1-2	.	TGTGCCATCAGGAGCTGGACAGGGTCGTCTAACTATGGCTACACCTTC	CAIRSWTGSSNYGYTF
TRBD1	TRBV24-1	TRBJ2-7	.	TGTGCCACCAGTAAAGGGGGCGAGGACGAGCAGTACTTC	CATSKGGEDEQYF
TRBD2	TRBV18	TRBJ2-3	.	TGTGCCAGCTCCCGCGGACTAGCGGGGGCAAGCACAGATACGCAGTATTTT	CASSRGLAGASTDTQYF
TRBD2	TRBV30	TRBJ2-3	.	TGTGCCTGGACGAGCTGGGGGGGGGACACAGATACGCAGTATTTT	CAWTSWGGDTDTQYF
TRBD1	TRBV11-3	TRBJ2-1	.	TGTGCCAGCAGCCCTCGGGACAGGGTTGCCTACAATGAGCAGTTCTTC	CASSPRDRVAYNEQFF
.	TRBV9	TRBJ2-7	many	TGTGCCAGCAGCGTAGGACCTAGCGCCTACGAGCAGTACTTC	CASSVGPSAYEQYF
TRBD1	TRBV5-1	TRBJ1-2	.	TGCGCCAGCAGCCAAAGGACAGGGGGGATAGGTTATGGCTACACCTTC	CASSQRTGGIGYGYTF